This TCR beta chain came from a study of T cell responses to AZD1222 COVID-19 vaccine. This clone appeared once. This table comes from immunoSEQ multiplex PCR, and its TCRdb copy is limited to in-frame clones, with some not included. The sample holds some 100,000 clones, roughly 90% seen once. V was pared by 4 bases and J by 2 bases, with 10 bases between. CDR1 and CDR2 from the germline V gene are SGHRS and YFSETQ. The length of the CDR3 is 14 residues. The source is an adult in good health. The chain employs TRBV5-1 and TRBJ1-3, with a possible D match to TRBD1 (5 bases). The input for sequencing was peripheral blood, taken on day 0 of AZD1222 vaccination. The DNA for the CDR3 is TGCGCCAGCAGCCTCGGGACTGCTGGAAACACCATATATTTT. Translation gives CASSLGTAGNTIYF. Full variable domain (rest looked up from reference TRBV5-1 and TRBJ1-3): KAGVTQTPRYLIKTRGQQVTLSCSPISGHRSVSWYQQTPGQGLQFLFEYFSETQRNKGNFPGRFSGRQFSNSRSEMNVSTLELGDSALYLCASSLGTAGNTIYFGEGSWLTVV.